The T cell receptor beta chain described here comes from a study of CD8 T cells in Susac syndrome (dated by TCRdb to the late 2010s). The study in broad terms: Repertoire sequencing was used to test whether CD8+ T cell activation and differentiation in Susac syndrome was antigen driven. The study compared CD8+ T cell repertoire clonality among about a dozen healthy donors, about 14 Susac syndrome patients and around 16 multiple sclerosis patients. On the study overall, not on this receptor specifically: The study acknowledged that relatively few individuals were included in the TCR sequencing and HLA analysis.

RNA was extracted with the RNeasy kit and roughly 0.5 to 1 ug was reverse transcribed using random hexamers. The immunoSEQ multiplex PCR assay, which covers 54 Vbeta and 13 Jbeta segments, was used to amplify TCR beta CDR3 regions. PCR amplification bias was corrected by using a synthetic template baseline for primer optimization and computational correction. As for the original processing: Reads were assigned to V, D and J genes according to IMGT and analyzed in immunoSEQ Analyzer, with only productive sequences retained. Clonality was calculated as one minus the Shannon entropy normalized by log2 of the number of productive unique sequences. Public and private clones were assessed among the 100 most prevalent clones of each patient and control. Susac-specific clones were defined as absent from healthy and MS cohorts, over a thousand published viral clones and other ImmuneACCESS disease sequences. TCRdb reanalyzed the raw reads on its own, using fastp at Q25 for trimming and MiXCR for clone calling, and kept in-frame beta chains. Each CDR3 protein appears once, grouped with its most common genes and DNA. These V and J calls originate from TCRdb's pipeline instead of the authors' own analysis. The sample table contains about 400,000 distinct CDR3 sequences; only one count was recorded for roughly 85% of them. The top ten clones comprise more than 0.09% of the sample.

Concerning this clonotype: Its antigen remains undetermined. Base qualities are missing; no much larger clone stands one base away.

Peripheral blood CD8+ and CD4+ T cells from healthy donors, Susac syndrome patients and multiple sclerosis patients were profiled using high-throughput TCR beta sequencing. Treatment-naive patients with stable or active relapsing-remitting disease fulfilling revised McDonald criteria were used as multiple sclerosis controls. Bulk CD8+ and CD4+ T cells were purified by magnetic negative isolation, while CD8+ TEMRA cells were enriched using FACS. Blood was drawn into EDTA tubes, processed within 24 hours, and PBMCs were isolated by density gradient centrifugation. PBMCs intended for TCR sequencing were cryopreserved in liquid nitrogen and thawed later in a water bath at 37 degrees C. The sorted or isolated CD4+, CD8+ and CD8+ TEMRA cells reached a purity of at least 90%. The CDR1 and CDR2 encoded by the germline V gene (reference sequence) are DFQATT and SNEGSKA. V ends up 5 bases short and J 3 bases short, with an unmatched junction base count of 5. The CDR3 starts with the cysteine, ends with the phenylalanine, and has 14 residues. Kept here is only the CDR3 DNA, which spans 42 bases and is read in frame from base 1.

The specimen sequenced was CD8+ T cells from PBMCs. The rearrangement joined TRBV20-1 to TRBJ1-4, with 8 middle bases fitting TRBD1. This sequence originates from a human donor with multiple sclerosis. CDR3 sequence: CSAPSTGANEKLFF. In nucleotide form, the sequence is TGCAGTGCTCCCTCGACAGGGGCTAATGAAAAACTGTTTTTT.